These T cell receptor beta chains were read from a single sample in a study of control samples from healthy donors and cancer patients. The method was immunoSEQ multiplex PCR; TCRdb's version includes in-frame clones alone and lacks a portion of them. The repertoire holds about 140,000 clones, with 88% as singletons. The sequencing input was blood. The receptors here all came from a woman between 25 and 40 years old in good health. Each CDR3 is given with its conserved first and last residue. A D gene is named only where the DNA matches it firmly. Where a row states a size, it is once, few, many or the class of an expanded clone; other rows omit it.

few	TRBV11-2	13	-	TRBJ1-1	TGTGCCAGCAGCTTAGATCTTGAAAGGGAAGCTTTCTTT	CASSLDLEREAFF
-	TRBV9	16	TRBD1	TRBJ1-4	TGTGCCAGCAGCGTAGGCCCAGGGGGGACTAATGAAAAACTGTTTTTT	CASSVGPGGTNEKLFF
-	TRBV9	16	TRBD2	TRBJ2-3	TGTGCCAGCAGCACTAGAATGACTAGCGGCACAGATACGCAGTATTTT	CASSTRMTSGTDTQYF
-	TRBV28	15	TRBD2	TRBJ2-1	TGTGCCAGCAGTCCCGCACTAGCGGGAGGTCATGAGCAGTTCTTC	CASSPALAGGHEQFF
-	TRBV3-1/TRBV3-2	15	TRBD2	TRBJ2-7	TGTGCCAGCAGCCAAGAGTGGGGGAGGGCCTTCGAGCAGTACTTC	CASSQEWGRAFEQYF
-	TRBV11-2	16	TRBD1	TRBJ1-2	TGTGCCAGCAGCCCCGGACAGGGGCTAGTGGTCTATGGCTACACCTTC	CASSPGQGLVVYGYTF
-	TRBV10-3	15	-	TRBJ1-2	TGTGCCATCAGTGGGACCCCGACGGGGAGCTATGGCTACACCTTC	CAISGTPTGSYGYTF
-	TRBV5-1	16	TRBD1	TRBJ2-1	TGCGCCAGCAGCTTGAAACCGGGACAGGGGAATAACGAGCAGTTCTTC	CASSLKPGQGNNEQFF
-	TRBV3-1/TRBV3-2	17	TRBD2	TRBJ2-7	TGTGCCAGCAGCAATAGGGGACTAGCGGGAGGTAGCCTCGAGCAGTACTTC	CASSNRGLAGGSLEQYF
once	TRBV6-5	14	TRBD1	TRBJ2-1	TGTGCCAGCAGTTACGACAGGGACCTCAATGAGCAGTTCTTC	CASSYDRDLNEQFF
-	TRBV20-1	11	-	TRBJ2-3	TGCAGTGCTACAGCAACAGATACGCAGTATTTT	CSATATDTQYF
-	TRBV5-8	15	-	TRBJ2-7	TGTGCCAGCAGCTTTTATCCAGGGGAGATTCACGAGCAGTACTTC	CASSFYPGEIHEQYF
once	TRBV6-5	15	TRBD2	TRBJ2-1	TGTGCCAGCAGGGGTCTAGCGGGAGCGGACAATGAGCAGTTCTTC	CASRGLAGADNEQFF
-	TRBV6-5	13	-	TRBJ1-1	TGTGCCAGCAGTTACCTGGATGCCCGCCAGGTTTTCTTT	CASSYLDARQVFF
-	TRBV6-5	15	-	TRBJ1-3	TGTGCCAGCAGCCCCACCACAGGAGCTGGAAACACCATATATTTT	CASSPTTGAGNTIYF
-	TRBV4-1	12	-	TRBJ1-2	TGCGCCAGCAGCGTGGTCCTCGGCGGCCCCACCTTC	CASSVVLGGPTF
-	TRBV9	15	-	TRBJ1-6	TGTGCCAGCAGCGTAGTGGAGGGAGGAAATTCACCCCTCCACTTT	CASSVVEGGNSPLHF
-	TRBV29-1	13	-	TRBJ1-1	TGCAGCGTTTTGGGTCTCCTGAACACTGAAGCTTTCTTT	CSVLGLLNTEAFF
once	TRBV19	14	-	TRBJ1-1	TGTGCCAGTAGTATTTTAGCAGGAGGCACTGAAGCTTTCTTT	CASSILAGGTEAFF
-	TRBV18	15	TRBD1	TRBJ2-6	TGTGCCAGCTCACTTGGGACAGCTGAGGCCAACGTCCTGACTTTC	CASSLGTAEANVLTF
-	TRBV11-3	13	TRBD1	TRBJ2-4	TGTGCCAGCAGCTTGGAACAGGGGGCCATTCAGTACTTC	CASSLEQGAIQYF
-	TRBV19	14	-	TRBJ1-2	TGTGCCACTGGGCGGGGCGCGGGAGCCTATGGCTACACCTTC	CATGRGAGAYGYTF
-	TRBV4-1	14	-	TRBJ2-1	TGCGCCAGCAGCCAAGAGAGGCCTAGCCCTGAGCAGTTCTTC	CASSQERPSPEQFF
-	TRBV4-1	15	-	TRBJ1-2	TGCGCCAGCAGCCAGTTGGATGGGGGTAACTATGGCTACACCTTC	CASSQLDGGNYGYTF
-	TRBV9	15	-	TRBJ1-1	TGTGCCAGCAGCGCTGGGGGGAGTGGAGGGACTGAAGCTTTCTTT	CASSAGGSGGTEAFF
-	TRBV18	16	-	TRBJ1-6	TGTGCCAGCTCACCGTGGGCTCGGACGGAGACCTCACCCCTCCACTTT	CASSPWARTETSPLHF
-	TRBV29-1	12	-	TRBJ1-1	TGCAGCGTTGCCCAACAAAACACTGAAGCTTTCTTT	CSVAQQNTEAFF
few	TRBV5-1	14	-	TRBJ1-4	TGCGCCAGCAGCTCGGACAGCCCTCATGAAAAACTGTTTTTT	CASSSDSPHEKLFF
-	TRBV3-1/TRBV3-2	16	TRBD1	TRBJ1-2	TGTGCCAGCAGCCGCGGGGACAGGGGGAATAACTATGGCTACACCTTC	CASSRGDRGNNYGYTF
-	TRBV5-1	14	-	TRBJ1-1	TGCGCCAGCAGCTTGGACAGGGCGAACACTGAAGCTTTCTTT	CASSLDRANTEAFF
-	TRBV19	15	TRBD1	TRBJ2-7	TGTGCCAGTGGACCCGGGACAGGGGGCCCCTACGAGCAGTACTTC	CASGPGTGGPYEQYF
once	TRBV7-6	15	TRBD2	TRBJ2-7	TGTGCCAGCAGCCTGGGAGGGTCAGCCTCCTACGAGCAGTACTTC	CASSLGGSASYEQYF
-	TRBV6-1	15	-	TRBJ1-2	TGTGCCAGCAGTGAACTCGGGACCCCGGGGGATGGCTACACCTTC	CASSELGTPGDGYTF
once	TRBV11-2	12	TRBD2	TRBJ2-7	TGTGCCTGCAGGGAAGCGGGGAGCGAGCAGTACTTC	CACREAGSEQYF
-	TRBV9	15	-	TRBJ2-5	TGTGCCAGCAGCGTAGAGGGCTGGAGGGGAGAGACCCAGTACTTC	CASSVEGWRGETQYF
-	TRBV13	13	-	TRBJ1-2	TGTGCCAGCAGCGCCAGGGCCAACTATGGCTACACCTTC	CASSARANYGYTF
-	TRBV15	14	TRBD1	TRBJ1-2	TGTGCCACCAGCACAGACAGGGAAACGCATGGCTACACCTTC	CATSTDRETHGYTF
-	TRBV18	14	-	TRBJ2-7	TGTGCCAGCTCACCGGGACTCATATCCTACGAGCAGTACTTC	CASSPGLISYEQYF
-	TRBV11-3	13	-	TRBJ1-5	TGTGCCAGCCACGGGAGGGGCGATCAGCCCCAGCATTTT	CASHGRGDQPQHF
-	TRBV2	14	-	TRBJ2-5	TGTGCCAGCAGCAAGACGGAAGGGGAAGAGACCCAGTACTTC	CASSKTEGEETQYF
-	TRBV10-1	17	TRBD1	TRBJ2-2	TGCGCCAGCAGCGCTCCGGGACAGATAAAGAACACCGGGGAGCTGTTTTTT	CASSAPGQIKNTGELFF
-	TRBV10-3	14	TRBD2	TRBJ2-1	TGTGCCATCAATCCAGCGGGGATCGACAATGAGCAGTTCTTC	CAINPAGIDNEQFF